This TCR beta chain comes out of a study of regulatory T cells in long-lasting Graves disease. Germline-derived CDR1 and CDR2 are SGDLS and YYNGEE. V lost 0 bases to trimming and J lost 1 base, with 10 bases between them. The CDR3 is 16 amino acids. Study-wide results and limits: Sharing of public clonotypes was greater in persistent patients (around 2,500) than in new patients (966).

For TCR beta, libraries came from iRepertoire HTBI primers and Arm-PCR of CDR3 regions. TCRdb reprocessed the multiplex PCR reads with MiXCR, giving one entry per CDR3 protein. This repertoire shows about 470,000 distinct CDR3 sequences, 20% to 25% found once; its top ten account for approximately 7.8%. Stated time point: persistent/refractory GD, antithyroid drugs over 5 years with positive TRAb. RNA from PBMCs was the source of the TCR library. There are a few counts of this clonotype. What it binds is not known. V usage is TRBV9 and J usage is TRBJ2-2; a weak D match, TRBD2 (6 bases). The source material was peripheral blood mononuclear cells (PBMCs), sampled when the disease was refractory, from a patient treated with antithyroid drugs. The origin of this receptor is a female donor with Graves disease. The CDR3 protein is CASSVEGSGNTGELFF. In nucleotides, the CDR3 is TGTGCCAGCAGCGTAGAGGGTAGCGGGAACACCGGGGAGCTGTTTTTT.